This T cell receptor (beta chain) came from a study of T cell responses to AZD1222 COVID-19 vaccine. Findings and limits, study-wide: It should be noted that donors were predominantly white British and more often female, and clonal diversity was possibly underestimated.

The CDR3 is 11 residues long. Germline CDR1 SGHVS, CDR2 FQNEAQ. V was shortened by 5 bases and J by 6 bases, with 7 bases between the two germline ends. Clones were read by immunoSEQ multiplex PCR, and TCRdb kept only the in-frame ones, dropping some. The sample has 100,000 to 150,000 clones, roughly 84% seen once. Regarding this clone: Its antigen is currently unknown.

J is TRBJ1-1 and V is TRBV7-8; D is unclear. This sequence was found in an adult in good health. Sequencing used peripheral blood, obtained on day 0 of AZD1222 vaccination. The CDR3 reads CASSRYSEAFF. CDR3 sequence (DNA): TGTGCCAGCAGCCGTTATTCTGAAGCTTTCTTT.